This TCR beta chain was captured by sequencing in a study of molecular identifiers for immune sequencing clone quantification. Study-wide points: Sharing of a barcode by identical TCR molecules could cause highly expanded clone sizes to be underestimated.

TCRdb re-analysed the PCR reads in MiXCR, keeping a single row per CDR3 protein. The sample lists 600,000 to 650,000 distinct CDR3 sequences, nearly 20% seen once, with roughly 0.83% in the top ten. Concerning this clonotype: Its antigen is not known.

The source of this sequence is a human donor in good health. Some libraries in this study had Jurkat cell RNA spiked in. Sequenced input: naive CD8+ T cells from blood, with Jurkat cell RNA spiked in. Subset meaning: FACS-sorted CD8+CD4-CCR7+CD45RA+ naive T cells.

The CDR3 loop reads CASSFSPRIDEQFF. The CDR3 bases are TGTGCCAGCAGTTTTTCCCCGCGGATCGATGAGCAGTTCTTC. The chain is built from TRBV12-3 or TRBV12-4 and TRBJ2-1; no clear D. This CDR3 region has 14 residues. V was trimmed by 3 bases and J by 8 bases, leaving 14 bases between them.